The rows below give T cell receptor beta chains drawn from one sample of a study of monozygotic twins with inflammatory bowel disease. TCRdb reanalyzed the 5' RACE reads, giving one entry per CDR3 protein sequence and no DNA. The sample has more than 300,000 distinct CDR3 sequences. Material: blood. The receptors shown here come from a human donor with ulcerative colitis or Crohn's disease, or a healthy co-twin of an affected twin (not recorded which). CDR3s include the opening cysteine and the closing phenylalanine or tryptophan.

CDR3	J	V
CASSSRQGRAKNIQYF	TRBJ2-4	TRBV6-5
CASSSQDGQPQHF	TRBJ1-5	TRBV5-1
CASRATQGLQGTDTQYF	TRBJ2-3	TRBV7-4
CASSLGQYQPQHF	TRBJ1-5	TRBV12-3/TRBV12-4
CSARQTLNTEAFF	TRBJ1-1	TRBV20-1
CASSYSGPTDTQYF	TRBJ2-3	TRBV6-5
CASSGDLGAGFF	TRBJ2-1	TRBV2
CASSLEIYGYTF	TRBJ1-2	TRBV7-9
CASRRDRGAVETQYF	TRBJ2-5	TRBV5-1
CASSLSVSYEQFF	TRBJ2-1	TRBV7-9
CASSLGTGTVETQYF	TRBJ2-5	TRBV5-4
CASSLYRGNSPLHF	TRBJ1-6	TRBV11-2
CASSLAPTGEYEQYF	TRBJ2-7	TRBV5-1
CSVGWGRSNEQYF	TRBJ2-7	TRBV29-1
CASSVALEVTDTQYF	TRBJ2-3	TRBV9
CASSLGNFSYNEQFF	TRBJ2-1	TRBV12-3/TRBV12-4
CASSLAGKETQYF	TRBJ2-5	TRBV7-8
CASSRTTENYNSPLHF	TRBJ1-6	TRBV6-2/TRBV6-3
CASSLRGATYEQYF	TRBJ2-7	TRBV18
CASSPREGSPLHF	TRBJ1-6	TRBV3-1
CASSQDPHNSNQPQHF	TRBJ1-5	TRBV4-2
CASSAGTASSYNSPLHF	TRBJ1-6	TRBV5-1
CASSQDRTVLTNTEAFF	TRBJ1-1	TRBV4-3
CSADGGTRAANEQFF	TRBJ2-1	TRBV20-1
CASSRGIYEQYF	TRBJ2-7	TRBV12-3/TRBV12-4
CASSLGTLIYQETQYF	TRBJ2-5	TRBV28
CASSFGPRTNTETQYF	TRBJ2-5	TRBV7-2
CASSLPPRQVGAYEQYF	TRBJ2-7	TRBV6-1
CASSHGTGNYNEKLFF	TRBJ1-4	TRBV5-8
CASSLMVRGATDTQYF	TRBJ2-3	TRBV7-2
CSGTGNYNEQFF	TRBJ2-1	TRBV20-1
CASSPGPPAYTQYF	TRBJ2-3	TRBV6-4
CASSEGTSQYNEQFF	TRBJ2-1	TRBV9
CASSEEPSSDEQFF	TRBJ2-1	TRBV3-1
CASSFRDGLSYEQYF	TRBJ2-7	TRBV5-6
CASSVDEGRINIQYF	TRBJ2-4	TRBV9
CASTPRSGNYGYTF	TRBJ1-2	TRBV7-9
CASSHKTGPHYEQYF	TRBJ2-7	TRBV4-3
CASSIPSMGPGELFF	TRBJ2-2	TRBV5-1
CASSLAGQSTNTGELFF	TRBJ2-2	TRBV5-1
CASSFSGGYQETQYF	TRBJ2-5	TRBV11-2
CSVVQGQETQYF	TRBJ2-5	TRBV29-1
CASSLENMGYEKLFF	TRBJ1-4	TRBV5-1
CASSQEGRTQYF	TRBJ2-5	TRBV4-2
CSGCSDRQNEQYF	TRBJ2-7	TRBV20-1
CASSFSGTSQETQYF	TRBJ2-5	TRBV5-1
CASSEDSWQPQHF	TRBJ1-5	TRBV6-1
CASSQEGGGSSYEQYF	TRBJ2-7	TRBV4-2
CASSLSTRGYSNQPQHF	TRBJ1-5	TRBV5-6
CASSPSALPSYEQYF	TRBJ2-7	TRBV7-3
CASSQDRAGASYNEQFF	TRBJ2-1	TRBV4-1
CASSQVGTGSNEQYF	TRBJ2-7	TRBV7-2
CASSSALITGHHEQYF	TRBJ2-7	TRBV19
CASSQDQRDTYEQYF	TRBJ2-7	TRBV4-1
CSAGTGGHEQYF	TRBJ2-7	TRBV20-1